These 3 T cell receptor beta chains originate from one sample sequenced in a study of cytomegalovirus exposure and HLA in healthy donors. The protocol was immunoSEQ multiplex PCR, while the TCRdb copy is restricted to in-frame clones and leaves out a portion. This table holds about 330,000 clones, roughly 87% found once. The sample consisted of PBMCs. The source is a woman aged 30 to 39 in good health and CMV-seropositive.

This rearrangement joins TRBV4-3 to TRBJ2-5, with D perhaps assigned TRBD1 or TRBD2 (5 bases each). V dropped 1 base and J dropped 5 bases, with 14 bases sitting between them. This CDR3 comprises 15 residues. CDR1 LGHNA and CDR2 YSLEER come from the germline V gene. The CDR3 reads CASSQGPGTFETQYF. CDR3 bases: TGCGCCAGCAGCCAAGGTCCCGGGACCTTCGAGACCCAGTACTTC.

The chain recombines TRBV13 with TRBJ2-1, with 12 bases identical to TRBD2. The germline V gene encodes CDR1 PRHDT and CDR2 FYEKMQ (reference sequence). V lost 3 bases and J lost 4; bases outside the gene matches: 4. This CDR3 has 16 residues. Written as DNA, the CDR3 is TGTGCCAGCAGCTTGGGACTAGCGGGTACTTACAATGAGCAGTTCTTC. It yields the protein CASSLGLAGTYNEQFF. The complete variable domain, with remaining parts taken from reference TRBV13 and TRBJ2-1, reads AAGVIQSPRHLIKEKRETATLKCYPIPRHDTVYWYQQGPGQDPQFLISFYEKMQSDKGSIPDRFSAQQFSDYHSELNMSSLELGDSALYFCASSLGLAGTYNEQFFGPGTRLTVL.

The CDR3 reads CASSLAGGPVGELFF. In DNA, the CDR3 is TGTGCCAGCTCCCTAGCGGGAGGGCCAGTGGGGGAGCTGTTTTTT. The chain couples TRBV27 to TRBJ2-2; TRBD2 aligns across 12 bases. The trim removed 8 bases at V and 8 bases at J, leaving 9 bases unmatched. There are 15 residues in the CDR3. From germline, CDR1 is MNHEY and CDR2 SMNVEV (reference sequence).